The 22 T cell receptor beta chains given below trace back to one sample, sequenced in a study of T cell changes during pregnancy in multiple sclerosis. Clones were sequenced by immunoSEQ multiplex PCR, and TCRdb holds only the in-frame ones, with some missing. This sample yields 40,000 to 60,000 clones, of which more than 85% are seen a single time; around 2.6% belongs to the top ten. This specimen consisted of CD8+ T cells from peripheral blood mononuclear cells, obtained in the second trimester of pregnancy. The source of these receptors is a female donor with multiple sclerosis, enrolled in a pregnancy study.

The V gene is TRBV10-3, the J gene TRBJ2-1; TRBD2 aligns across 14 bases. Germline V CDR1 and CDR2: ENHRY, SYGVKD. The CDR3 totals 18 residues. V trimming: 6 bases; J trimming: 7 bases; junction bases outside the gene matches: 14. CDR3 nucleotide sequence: TGTGCCATCAGATGGACTAGCGGGGGGCGGTCCCGGGGAAATGAGCAGTTCTTC. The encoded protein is CAIRWTSGGRSRGNEQFF.

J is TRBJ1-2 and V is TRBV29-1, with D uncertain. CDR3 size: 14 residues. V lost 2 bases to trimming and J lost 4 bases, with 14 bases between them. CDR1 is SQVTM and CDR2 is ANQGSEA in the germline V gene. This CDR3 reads CSVERDYPTYGYTF. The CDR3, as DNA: TGCAGCGTTGAACGGGATTACCCCACCTATGGCTACACCTTC.

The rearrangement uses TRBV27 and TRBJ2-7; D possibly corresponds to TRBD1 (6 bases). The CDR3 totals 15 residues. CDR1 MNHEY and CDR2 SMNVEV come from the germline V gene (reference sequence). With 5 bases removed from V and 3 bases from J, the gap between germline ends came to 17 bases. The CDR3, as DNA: TGTGCCAGCAGTCTGAACAGGGCCTGGCTCTACGAGCAGTACTTC. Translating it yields CASSLNRAWLYEQYF.

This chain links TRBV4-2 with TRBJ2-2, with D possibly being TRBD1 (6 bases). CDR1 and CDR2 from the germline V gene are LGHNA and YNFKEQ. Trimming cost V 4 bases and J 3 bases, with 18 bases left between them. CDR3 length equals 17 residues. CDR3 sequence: CASSPAGRGSDTGELFF. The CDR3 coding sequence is TGTGCCAGCAGCCCAGCAGGCAGGGGTAGTGACACCGGGGAGCTGTTTTTT.

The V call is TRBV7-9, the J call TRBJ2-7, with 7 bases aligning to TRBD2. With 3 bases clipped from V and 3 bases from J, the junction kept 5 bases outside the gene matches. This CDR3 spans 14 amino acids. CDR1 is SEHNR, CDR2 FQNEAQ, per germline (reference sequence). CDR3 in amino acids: CASSFRGEIYEQYF. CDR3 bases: TGTGCCAGCAGCTTTCGGGGGGAGATCTACGAGCAGTACTTC.

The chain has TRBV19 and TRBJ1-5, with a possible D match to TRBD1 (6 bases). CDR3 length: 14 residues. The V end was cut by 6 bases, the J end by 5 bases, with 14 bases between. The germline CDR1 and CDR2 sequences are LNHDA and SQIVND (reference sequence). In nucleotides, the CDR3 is TGTGCCAGTAGCCACAGGGACACCTATCAGCCCCAGCATTTT. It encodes CASSHRDTYQPQHF.

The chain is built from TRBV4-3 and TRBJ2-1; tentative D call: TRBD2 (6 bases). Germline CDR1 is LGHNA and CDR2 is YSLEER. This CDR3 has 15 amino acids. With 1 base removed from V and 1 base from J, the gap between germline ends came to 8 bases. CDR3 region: CASSQGAGSYNEQFF. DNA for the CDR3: TGCGCCAGCAGCCAAGGTGCGGGGTCCTACAATGAGCAGTTCTTC.

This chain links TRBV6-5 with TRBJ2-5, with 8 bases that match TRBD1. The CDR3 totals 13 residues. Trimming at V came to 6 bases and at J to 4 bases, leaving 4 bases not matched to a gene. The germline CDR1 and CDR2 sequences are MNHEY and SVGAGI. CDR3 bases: TGTGCCAGCAGACACAGGGGGTCAGAGACCCAGTACTTC. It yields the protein CASRHRGSETQYF.

CDR3 nucleotides: TGTGCCAGCAGCTTGAGAAGGGGTCCAACCTACGAGCAGTACTTC. Protein sequence: CASSLRRGPTYEQYF. The chain combines TRBV5-6 with TRBJ2-5; tentative D call: TRBD1 (5 bases). The DNA end lines up better with TRBJ2-7; the J call may be wrong. Germline assignment: CDR1 SGHDT and CDR2 YYEEEE. This CDR3 spans 15 amino acids.

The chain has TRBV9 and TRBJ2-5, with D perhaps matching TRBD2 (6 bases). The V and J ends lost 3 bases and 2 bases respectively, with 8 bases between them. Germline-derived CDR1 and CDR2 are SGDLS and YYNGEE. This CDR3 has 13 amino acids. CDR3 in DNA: TGTGCCAGCAGCGGAAGCGGGCAAGAGACCCAGTACTTC. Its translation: CASSGSGQETQYF.

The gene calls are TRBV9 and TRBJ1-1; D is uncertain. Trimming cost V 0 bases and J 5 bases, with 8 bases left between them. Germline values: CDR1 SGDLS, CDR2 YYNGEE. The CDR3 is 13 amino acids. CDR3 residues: CASSVGEVTEAFF. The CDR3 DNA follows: TGTGCCAGCAGCGTAGGGGAGGTAACTGAAGCTTTCTTT.

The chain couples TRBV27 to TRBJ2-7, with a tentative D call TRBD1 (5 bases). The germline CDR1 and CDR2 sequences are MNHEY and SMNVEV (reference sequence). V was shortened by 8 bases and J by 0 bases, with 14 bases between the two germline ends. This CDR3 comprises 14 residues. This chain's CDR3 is CASSTWGSSYEQYF. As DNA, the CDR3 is TGTGCCAGCTCTACCTGGGGCAGCTCCTACGAGCAGTACTTC.

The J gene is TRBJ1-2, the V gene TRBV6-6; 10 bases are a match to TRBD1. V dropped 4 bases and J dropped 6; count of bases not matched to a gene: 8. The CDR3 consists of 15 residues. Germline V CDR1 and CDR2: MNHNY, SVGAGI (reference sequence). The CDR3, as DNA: TGTGCCAGCAGTTCCGAGACAGGGGGCAGGGATGGCTACACCTTC. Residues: CASSSETGGRDGYTF.

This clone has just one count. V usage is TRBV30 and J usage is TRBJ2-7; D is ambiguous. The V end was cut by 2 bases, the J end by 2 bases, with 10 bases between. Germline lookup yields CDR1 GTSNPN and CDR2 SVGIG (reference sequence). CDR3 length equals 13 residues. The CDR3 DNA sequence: TGTGCCTGGAGTCCTTTGACAACCTACGAGCAGTACTTC. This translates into CAWSPLTTYEQYF.

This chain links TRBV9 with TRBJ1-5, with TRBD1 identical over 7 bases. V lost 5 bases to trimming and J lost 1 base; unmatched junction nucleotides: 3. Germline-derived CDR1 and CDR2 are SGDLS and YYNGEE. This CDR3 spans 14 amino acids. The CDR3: CASSSTGSNQPQHF. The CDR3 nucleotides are TGTGCCAGCAGTTCGACAGGGAGCAATCAGCCCCAGCATTTT.

The CDR3 sequence is CASSVASGAGDIQYF. CDR3 DNA sequence: TGTGCCAGCAGCGTAGCCTCTGGGGCTGGGGACATTCAGTACTTC. The V gene is TRBV9, the J gene TRBJ2-4; D may be TRBD1 (5 bases). The V gene's germline CDR1 is SGDLS and CDR2 YYNGEE. V lost 0 bases, J lost 8 bases, and 15 bases lay in between. The CDR3 totals 15 residues.

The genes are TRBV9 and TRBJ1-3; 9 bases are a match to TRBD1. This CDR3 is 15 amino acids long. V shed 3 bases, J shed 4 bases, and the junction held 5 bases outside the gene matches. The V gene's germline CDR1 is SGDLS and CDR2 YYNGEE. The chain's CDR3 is CASSETGGDGNTIYF. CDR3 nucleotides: TGTGCCAGCAGCGAAACAGGGGGCGACGGAAACACCATATATTTT. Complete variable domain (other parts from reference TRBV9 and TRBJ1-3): DSGVTQTPKHLITATGQRVTLRCSPRSGDLSVYWYQQSLDQGLQFLIQYYNGEERAKGNILERFSAQQFPDLHSELNLSSLELGDSALYFCASSETGGDGNTIYFGEGSWLTVV.

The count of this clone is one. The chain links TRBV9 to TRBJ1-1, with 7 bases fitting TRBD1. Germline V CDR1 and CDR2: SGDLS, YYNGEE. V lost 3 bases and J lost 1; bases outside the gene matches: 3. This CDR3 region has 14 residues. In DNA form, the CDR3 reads TGTGCCAGCAGCGCTAGACAGGGGAACACTGAAGCTTTCTTT. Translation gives CASSARQGNTEAFF.

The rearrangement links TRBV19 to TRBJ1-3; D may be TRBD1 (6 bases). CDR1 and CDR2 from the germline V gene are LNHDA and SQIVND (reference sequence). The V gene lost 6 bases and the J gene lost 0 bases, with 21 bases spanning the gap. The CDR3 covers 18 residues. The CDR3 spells CASSTEQGRKNSGNTIYF. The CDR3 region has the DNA TGTGCCAGTAGCACAGAACAGGGTCGGAAAAACTCTGGAAACACCATATATTTT.

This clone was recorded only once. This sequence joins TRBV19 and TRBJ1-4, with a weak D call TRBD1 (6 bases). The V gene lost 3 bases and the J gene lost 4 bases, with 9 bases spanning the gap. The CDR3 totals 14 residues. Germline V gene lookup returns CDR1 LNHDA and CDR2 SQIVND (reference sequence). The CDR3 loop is CASSMDRFNEKLFF. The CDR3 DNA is TGTGCCAGTAGTATGGACAGATTTAATGAAAAACTGTTTTTT.

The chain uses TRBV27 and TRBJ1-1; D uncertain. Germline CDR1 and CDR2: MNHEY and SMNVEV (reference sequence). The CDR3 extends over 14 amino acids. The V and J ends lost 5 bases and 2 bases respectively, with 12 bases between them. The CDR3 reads CASSPFTGNTEAFF. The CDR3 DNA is TGTGCCAGCAGTCCCTTTACGGGAAACACTGAAGCTTTCTTT.

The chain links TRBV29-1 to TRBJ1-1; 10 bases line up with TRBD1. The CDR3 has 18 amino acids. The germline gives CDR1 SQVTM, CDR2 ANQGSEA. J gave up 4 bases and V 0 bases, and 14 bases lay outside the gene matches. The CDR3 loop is CSVEEWGDRGSPGTEAFF. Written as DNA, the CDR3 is TGCAGCGTTGAAGAGTGGGGGGACAGGGGCTCGCCGGGCACTGAAGCTTTCTTT.